Listed below are T cell receptor beta chains from one sample, sequenced in a study of shared clonotypes between healthy human individuals. Libraries were prepared by immunoSEQ multiplex PCR; TCRdb keeps only in-frame clonotypes and omits some of them. The sample comprises over a million clones, approximately 98% of which are singletons, and about 0.45% rests with the top ten. The sequenced sample was naive CD4+ T cells sorted from blood. These receptors originate from a man aged 25-45 years in good health. The CDR3 runs from the conserved cysteine through the conserved F or W. The D gene is left open where the match is weak. Clone size is given for some rows only: seen once, a few or many times, or a class if the clone is expanded.

D	V	size	length	J	DNA	CDR3
TRBD1	TRBV19	-	15	TRBJ1-1	TGTGCCAGTAGTATTGGTGGGACAGGGGCCACTGAAGCTTTCTTT	CASSIGGTGATEAFF
-	TRBV6-5	-	14	TRBJ2-4	TGTGCCAGCAGCCCCGCAGGAACCAAAAACATTCAGTACTTC	CASSPAGTKNIQYF
-	TRBV13	once	15	TRBJ1-5	TGTGCCAGCAGCTTGAGTGCGCAGCGCAATCAGCCCCAGCATTTT	CASSLSAQRNQPQHF
TRBD1	TRBV4-1	-	17	TRBJ1-2	TGCGCCAGCAGCCAAGTCCCAGGACAGGGGAGGATCTATGGCTACACCTTC	CASSQVPGQGRIYGYTF
TRBD2	TRBV19	once	17	TRBJ2-3	TGTGCCAGTAGCGATGCCCGGGAGGGCCGGGGCACAGATACGCAGTATTTT	CASSDAREGRGTDTQYF
TRBD1	TRBV5-1	-	15	TRBJ2-2	TGCGCCAGCAGCCGGGACAGGGGGAGCACCGGGGAGCTGTTTTTT	CASSRDRGSTGELFF
-	TRBV30	-	13	TRBJ1-1	TGTGCCTGGACCAAACAGGGGAACACTGAAGCTTTCTTT	CAWTKQGNTEAFF
-	TRBV5-6	-	14	TRBJ2-7	TGTGCCAGCAGCTTGTATGGCGGAACCCACGAGCAGTACTTC	CASSLYGGTHEQYF
TRBD1	TRBV7-3	-	18	TRBJ2-5	TGTGCCAGCAGCTTAACAGGGGGACAGGGTGGATTGAAAGAGACCCAGTACTTC	CASSLTGGQGGLKETQYF
-	TRBV7-9	-	12	TRBJ2-7	TGTGCCAGCAGCCCTTCGATGGACGAGCAGTACTTC	CASSPSMDEQYF
-	TRBV7-9	once	14	TRBJ2-1	TGTGCCAGCAGCCTCCACGGGGACTACAATGAGCAGTTCTTC	CASSLHGDYNEQFF
-	TRBV18	few	14	TRBJ1-1	TGTGCCAGCTCACCAAAAACGGGGAACACTGAAGCTTTCTTT	CASSPKTGNTEAFF
TRBD2	TRBV6-1	-	15	TRBJ2-7	TGTGCCAGCAGCGGACTAGCGGGAAGCTCCTACGAGCAGTACTTC	CASSGLAGSSYEQYF
TRBD1	TRBV5-1	-	14	TRBJ2-4	TGCGCCAGCAGCTCGGACAGGGGGCCGGGCATTCAGTACTTC	CASSSDRGPGIQYF
TRBD2	TRBV11-3	once	15	TRBJ2-1	TGTGCCAGCAGCTCGGGACTAGCGGGACACAATGAGCAGTTCTTC	CASSSGLAGHNEQFF
-	TRBV7-9	-	13	TRBJ1-2	TGTGCCAGCAGCAGCGTGGGGCGTGCTGGCTACACCTTC	CASSSVGRAGYTF
-	TRBV9	-	15	TRBJ2-3	TGTGCCAGCAGCGTCTTGAGCGGTAACACAGATACGCAGTATTTT	CASSVLSGNTDTQYF
-	TRBV18	once	18	TRBJ1-4	TGTGCCAGCTCACCACCGGGGACAAGGATGGAAACTAATGAAAAACTGTTTTTT	CASSPPGTRMETNEKLFF
TRBD2	TRBV4-1	-	15	TRBJ2-7	TGCGCCAGCAGTACCACTAGCGGGAGCTCCTACGAGCAGTACTTC	CASSTTSGSSYEQYF
-	TRBV28	once	14	TRBJ1-5	TGTGCCAGCAGTTTAGGGCAGGGAGGGCAGCCCCAGCATTTT	CASSLGQGGQPQHF
TRBD2	TRBV7-9	-	17	TRBJ2-1	TGTGCCAGCAGCTTAGCGGCTAGCGGGTTTTCCTACAATGAGCAGTTCTTC	CASSLAASGFSYNEQFF